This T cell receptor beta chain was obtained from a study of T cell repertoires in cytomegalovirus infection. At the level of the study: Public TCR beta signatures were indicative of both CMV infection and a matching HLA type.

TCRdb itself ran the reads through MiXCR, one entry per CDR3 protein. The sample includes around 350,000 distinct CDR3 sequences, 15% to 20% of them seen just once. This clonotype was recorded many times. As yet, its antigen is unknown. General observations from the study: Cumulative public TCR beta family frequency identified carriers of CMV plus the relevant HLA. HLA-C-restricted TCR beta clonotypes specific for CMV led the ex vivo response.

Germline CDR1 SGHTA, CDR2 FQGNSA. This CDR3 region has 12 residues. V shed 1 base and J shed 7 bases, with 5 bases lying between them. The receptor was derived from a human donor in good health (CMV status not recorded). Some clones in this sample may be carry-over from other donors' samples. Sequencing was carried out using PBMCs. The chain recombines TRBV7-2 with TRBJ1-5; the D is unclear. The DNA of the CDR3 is TGTGCCAGCAGCTTAGGATTCCAGCCCCAGCATTTT. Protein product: CASSLGFQPQHF.